The rows below give T cell receptor beta chains drawn from one sample of a study of blood T cell repertoires in COVID-19. Profiling relied on immunoSEQ multiplex PCR, and the TCRdb table lists in-frame clones only, not all of them. The sample includes some 71,000 clones, around 87% of them seen just once. Sequenced: peripheral blood. The receptor set was obtained from a man aged 45-60 years with acute or convalescent COVID-19. Each CDR3 is given with its conserved first and last residue. The D gene is left open where the match is weak. Size tells how often a clone was seen (once, few, many) or the class of an expanded clone, and some rows leave it out.

cdr3_length	clone_size	j_call	d_call	v_call	cdr3_aa	cdr3_nt
18	.	TRBJ2-5	TRBD2	TRBV5-1	CASSWGLAGGRSQETQYF	TGCGCCAGCAGCTGGGGACTAGCGGGAGGGCGTAGCCAAGAGACCCAGTACTTC
16	.	TRBJ1-2	TRBD1	TRBV5-1	CASSLEGTGVVHGYTF	TGCGCCAGCAGCTTGGAAGGGACAGGGGTGGTTCATGGCTACACCTTC
15	.	TRBJ2-5	.	TRBV21-1	CASSKAGTLPETQYF	TGTGCCAGCAGCAAAGCAGGGACACTGCCAGAGACCCAGTACTTC
14	once	TRBJ1-1	.	TRBV2	CASRAGRDLEEAFF	TGTGCCAGCAGGGCCGGAAGGGACTTAGAAGAAGCTTTCTTT
15	.	TRBJ2-7	.	TRBV7-8	CASSFRDTLTYEQYF	TGTGCCAGCAGCTTCCGGGACACCCTAACCTACGAGCAGTACTTC
17	.	TRBJ2-7	TRBD1	TRBV5-4	CASSLGQGVDSSYEQYF	TGTGCCAGCAGCCTGGGACAGGGGGTGGACAGCTCCTACGAGCAGTACTTC
14	few	TRBJ2-7	.	TRBV30	CAWSMTGGIGEQYF	TGTGCCTGGAGTATGACAGGAGGAATTGGGGAGCAGTACTTC
10	.	TRBJ2-7	.	TRBV20-1	CSVQGYEQYF	TGCAGTGTTCAGGGGTACGAGCAGTACTTC
13	.	TRBJ2-3	.	TRBV19	CASSSSGSGTQYF	TGTGCCAGTAGTTCCTCGGGCTCAGGGACGCAGTATTTT
13	.	TRBJ1-2	.	TRBV30	CAWSVPGWGVDTF	TGTGCCTGGAGTGTACCGGGTTGGGGAGTCGACACCTTC
12	many	TRBJ2-1	.	TRBV11-3	CASSSVLPGQFF	TGTGCCAGCAGCTCGGTGCTCCCAGGGCAGTTCTTC
13	.	TRBJ2-7	.	TRBV2	CASINRESDEQYF	TGTGCCAGCATCAACAGGGAGTCCGACGAGCAGTACTTC
13	.	TRBJ2-7	TRBD1	TRBV7-9	CAVRQGSSYEQYF	TGTGCCGTCCGACAGGGTAGCTCCTACGAGCAGTACTTC
16	.	TRBJ1-4	.	TRBV5-1	CASSLGLGRINEKLFF	TGCGCCAGCAGCTTGGGACTAGGTCGGATTAATGAAAAACTGTTTTTT
12	.	TRBJ2-3	TRBD2	TRBV12-3/TRBV12-4	CASSSGGDTQYF	TGTGCCAGCAGTTCGGGAGGGGATACGCAGTATTTT
16	.	TRBJ2-3	TRBD2	TRBV4-2	CASSQGAGVGTDTQYF	TGTGCCAGCAGCCAAGGGGCGGGAGTGGGCACAGATACGCAGTATTTT
14	.	TRBJ2-7	TRBD1	TRBV19	CASTTGTGVYEQYF	TGTGCCAGTACCACCGGGACAGGGGTCTACGAGCAGTACTTC
15	.	TRBJ1-2	TRBD1	TRBV3-1/TRBV3-2	CASSRTGTDNYGYTF	TGTGCCAGCAGCCGAACCGGGACAGATAACTATGGCTACACCTTC
16	.	TRBJ1-2	TRBD1	TRBV29-1	CSVEDRNRGQDYGYTF	TGCAGCGTTGAAGATCGGAACAGGGGGCAAGACTATGGCTACACCTTC
13	.	TRBJ1-2	.	TRBV2	CASSEARGGGYTF	TGTGCCAGCAGTGAAGCCAGGGGTGGCGGCTACACCTTC
14	.	TRBJ1-1	.	TRBV19	CASSISSVNTEAFF	TGTGCCAGTAGTATTAGTTCTGTGAACACTGAAGCTTTCTTT
15	.	TRBJ2-7	TRBD2	TRBV6-5	CASSYKASGTYEQYF	TGTGCCAGCAGTTATAAGGCTAGCGGAACCTACGAGCAGTACTTC
14	.	TRBJ2-3	TRBD1	TRBV5-4	CASSFGQGTDTQYF	TGTGCCAGCAGCTTTGGACAGGGAACAGATACGCAGTATTTT
15	.	TRBJ1-1	.	TRBV28	CASSSSWGQNTEAFF	TGTGCCAGCAGCTCGTCCTGGGGACAGAACACTGAAGCTTTCTTT
13	.	TRBJ1-2	TRBD1	TRBV30	CAWSEGQNYGYTF	TGTGCCTGGAGTGAGGGACAGAACTATGGCTACACCTTC
11	.	TRBJ2-1	.	TRBV11-2	CASSFQIEQFF	TGTGCCAGCAGCTTTCAGATTGAGCAGTTCTTC
13	.	TRBJ2-3	.	TRBV7-2	CASGRDSTDTQYF	TGTGCCAGCGGGCGGGATAGCACAGATACGCAGTATTTT
15	.	TRBJ2-7	TRBD2	TRBV6-2/TRBV6-3	CASSPSGRVSYEQYF	TGTGCCAGCAGCCCTAGCGGGAGGGTATCCTACGAGCAGTACTTC
15	.	TRBJ2-5	.	TRBV7-2	CASSLDRTPQETQYF	TGTGCCAGCAGCTTAGATAGGACACCTCAAGAGACCCAGTACTTC
15	.	TRBJ2-1	.	TRBV27	CASSLPRGVGNEQFF	TGTGCCAGCAGTTTACCCCGGGGAGTGGGCAATGAGCAGTTCTTC
12	.	TRBJ2-3	.	TRBV7-2	CASSLSTDTQYF	TGTGCCAGCAGCCTAAGCACAGATACGCAGTATTTT
12	few	TRBJ1-1	.	TRBV19	CASSIGQLEAFF	TGTGCCAGTAGTATAGGACAGCTTGAAGCTTTCTTT
13	.	TRBJ2-1	.	TRBV27	CASSLGARNEQFF	TGTGCCAGCAGTTTGGGGGCTAGAAATGAGCAGTTCTTC
13	.	TRBJ1-4	.	TRBV6-1	CASSEGGRGKLFF	TGTGCCAGCAGTGAAGGGGGCAGAGGAAAACTGTTTTTT
16	.	TRBJ2-7	.	TRBV5-1	CASSLGIGVGAYEQYF	TGCGCCAGCAGCTTGGGGATCGGGGTGGGGGCATACGAGCAGTACTTC
14	.	TRBJ1-6	.	TRBV6-5	CASRQGQENSPLHF	TGTGCCAGCAGGCAGGGCCAGGAAAATTCACCCCTCCACTTT
16	.	TRBJ2-5	.	TRBV5-1	CASSLGGRGTQETQYF	TGCGCCAGCAGCTTGGGCGGGCGGGGAACACAAGAGACCCAGTACTTC